This T cell receptor (beta chain) was retrieved from a study of control samples from healthy donors and cancer patients. TCRdb's copy holds only in-frame clones and misses some; the assay was immunoSEQ multiplex PCR. The sample records fewer than 200,000 clones, just over 85% being singletons. This clonotype originated in a woman aged 25 to 39 in good health. The sequenced sample consisted of blood.

The CDR3 spells CASSPGQGVSGANVLTF. In nucleotides, the CDR3 is TGTGCCAGTAGTCCGGGACAGGGAGTCTCTGGGGCCAACGTCCTGACTTTC. The chain links TRBV19 to TRBJ2-6; TRBD1 matches at 9 bases. CDR1 and CDR2 (germline): LNHDA, SQIVND (reference sequence). CDR3 size: 17 residues. The junction had 5 bases not matched to a gene; V was cut back by 5 bases and J by 0 bases.